These T cell receptor beta chains were read from a single sample in a study of long-term antiretroviral therapy in people with HIV. The assay was immunoSEQ multiplex PCR, and TCRdb's table has in-frame clones only and misses some. The sample has roughly 20,000 clones; about 72% are singletons. Specimen: unsorted PBMCs, collected around 1.7 years before starting antiretroviral therapy. Source of these receptors: a woman in her thirties or forties with HIV. CDR3s include the opening cysteine and the closing phenylalanine or tryptophan. D genes are given only for firm matches. The size entry is marked missing in some rows and otherwise reads once, few, many or a size class.

v_call: TRBV30; d_call: .; clone_size: .; j_call: TRBJ2-2; cdr3_nt: TGTGCCTGGAGTGCCCAGAACACCGGGGAGCTGTTTTTT; cdr3_aa: CAWSAQNTGELFF
v_call: TRBV11-2; d_call: .; clone_size: .; j_call: TRBJ1-2; cdr3_nt: TGTGCCAGCAGCTTAGATCTTTGGCAGGGTGACTATGGCTACACCTTC; cdr3_aa: CASSLDLWQGDYGYTF
v_call: TRBV7-2; d_call: .; clone_size: .; j_call: TRBJ1-2; cdr3_nt: TGTGCCAGCAGCTCCGACCGTTCCCCTGGCTATGGCTACACCTTC; cdr3_aa: CASSSDRSPGYGYTF
v_call: TRBV27; d_call: .; clone_size: .; j_call: TRBJ2-7; cdr3_nt: TGTGCCAGCAGTGCCCGGGACCTCCCTTCCTACGAGCAGTACTTC; cdr3_aa: CASSARDLPSYEQYF
v_call: TRBV2; d_call: .; clone_size: few; j_call: TRBJ1-4; cdr3_nt: TGTGCCAGCAGTCTATTTAGGAGTAATGAAAAACTGTTTTTT; cdr3_aa: CASSLFRSNEKLFF
v_call: TRBV27; d_call: TRBD1; clone_size: .; j_call: TRBJ2-3; cdr3_nt: TGTGCCAGCGTTAGGGCGGCAGGGGGAGATACGCAGTATTTT; cdr3_aa: CASVRAAGGDTQYF
v_call: TRBV9; d_call: TRBD2; clone_size: .; j_call: TRBJ2-3; cdr3_nt: TGTGCCAGCTCGAAGGCGGGGGGTCCAGATACGCAGTATTTT; cdr3_aa: CASSKAGGPDTQYF
v_call: TRBV9; d_call: .; clone_size: .; j_call: TRBJ2-3; cdr3_nt: TGTGCCAGCGGACTAAACCTCAACACAGATACGCAGTATTTT; cdr3_aa: CASGLNLNTDTQYF
v_call: TRBV5-1; d_call: .; clone_size: once; j_call: TRBJ2-5; cdr3_nt: TGCGCCAGCAGCTTGATTTCGAAACGACAAGAGACCCAGTACTTC; cdr3_aa: CASSLISKRQETQYF
v_call: TRBV11-2; d_call: .; clone_size: .; j_call: TRBJ2-1; cdr3_nt: TGTGCCAGCAGCCGGGGAGTCTACAATGAGCAGTTCTTC; cdr3_aa: CASSRGVYNEQFF
v_call: TRBV30; d_call: TRBD2; clone_size: once; j_call: TRBJ2-1; cdr3_nt: TGTGCCTGGAGTGTACGGTCTAGCGGTGGGAAGAGGTACAATGAGCAGTTCTTC; cdr3_aa: CAWSVRSSGGKRYNEQFF
v_call: TRBV27; d_call: .; clone_size: few; j_call: TRBJ2-7; cdr3_nt: TGTGCCAGCAGTTTACAGGGATACTTGGAGCAGTACTTC; cdr3_aa: CASSLQGYLEQYF
v_call: TRBV9; d_call: .; clone_size: .; j_call: TRBJ2-7; cdr3_nt: TGTGCCAGCAGCCCTACGTCAAGGGGGGCCTCCTACGAGCAGTACTTC; cdr3_aa: CASSPTSRGASYEQYF
v_call: TRBV29-1; d_call: .; clone_size: .; j_call: TRBJ1-5; cdr3_nt: TGCAGCGTTGCCCAGGATAGCAATCAGCCCCAGCATTTT; cdr3_aa: CSVAQDSNQPQHF
v_call: TRBV5-8; d_call: .; clone_size: .; j_call: TRBJ2-2; cdr3_nt: TGTGCCAGCAGCTTTGGACTCTCCGCGAACACCGGGGAGCTGTTTTTT; cdr3_aa: CASSFGLSANTGELFF
v_call: TRBV5-5; d_call: TRBD2; clone_size: .; j_call: TRBJ2-3; cdr3_nt: TGTGCCAGCAGCTTGGAACTAGCGGGAAGCACAGATACGCAGTATTTT; cdr3_aa: CASSLELAGSTDTQYF
v_call: TRBV4-3; d_call: .; clone_size: .; j_call: TRBJ2-1; cdr3_nt: TGCGCCAGCAGCCGGCTAGCGAGCGATGAGCAGTTCTTC; cdr3_aa: CASSRLASDEQFF
v_call: TRBV14; d_call: .; clone_size: .; j_call: TRBJ1-2; cdr3_nt: TGTGCCAGCAGCCAAGCGTATGGCTACACCTTC; cdr3_aa: CASSQAYGYTF
v_call: TRBV30; d_call: TRBD2; clone_size: once; j_call: TRBJ2-7; cdr3_nt: TGTGCCTGGAGTACAAGGGCGGGAGTCGTAGGCGAGCAGTACTTC; cdr3_aa: CAWSTRAGVVGEQYF
v_call: TRBV27; d_call: TRBD1; clone_size: .; j_call: TRBJ1-5; cdr3_nt: TGTGCCAGCAGTTCGACAGGGACGTTAGGCAATCAGCCCCAGCATTTT; cdr3_aa: CASSSTGTLGNQPQHF
v_call: TRBV29-1; d_call: .; clone_size: .; j_call: TRBJ1-1; cdr3_nt: TGCAGCGTTGGGGGTTTGAGTACGTTCAACACTGAAGCTTTCTTT; cdr3_aa: CSVGGLSTFNTEAFF
v_call: TRBV7-2; d_call: .; clone_size: .; j_call: TRBJ1-2; cdr3_nt: TGTGCCAGCAGCCCAGACGGGACTAACTATGGCTACACCTTC; cdr3_aa: CASSPDGTNYGYTF
v_call: TRBV9; d_call: .; clone_size: .; j_call: TRBJ1-2; cdr3_nt: TGTGCCAGCAGCGTAGGGAACACTCCTAACTATGGCTACACCTTC; cdr3_aa: CASSVGNTPNYGYTF
v_call: TRBV30; d_call: .; clone_size: .; j_call: TRBJ1-1; cdr3_nt: TGTGCCTGGAAGCTGAACACTGAAGCTTTCTTT; cdr3_aa: CAWKLNTEAFF
v_call: TRBV30; d_call: .; clone_size: .; j_call: TRBJ2-5; cdr3_nt: TGTGCCTGGAGGGGCCCCGGGGCCCAAGAGACCCAGTACTTC; cdr3_aa: CAWRGPGAQETQYF
v_call: TRBV29-1; d_call: .; clone_size: .; j_call: TRBJ2-2; cdr3_nt: TGCAGCGTAGTCGACAGAGACACCGGGGAGCTGTTTTTT; cdr3_aa: CSVVDRDTGELFF
v_call: TRBV5-6; d_call: TRBD1; clone_size: once; j_call: TRBJ1-2; cdr3_nt: TGTGCCAGCAGCTCCGCCGACAGGGCTAGCGGCTACACCTTC; cdr3_aa: CASSSADRASGYTF
v_call: TRBV29-1; d_call: TRBD2; clone_size: .; j_call: TRBJ2-7; cdr3_nt: TGCAGCGCCACCGGACTAGCGGGAATCAGAAGCTACGAGCAGTACTTC; cdr3_aa: CSATGLAGIRSYEQYF
v_call: TRBV27; d_call: .; clone_size: .; j_call: TRBJ2-1; cdr3_nt: TGTGCCAGCAGTTTATGGGGGCGGTATACGGACAATGAGCAGTTCTTC; cdr3_aa: CASSLWGRYTDNEQFF
v_call: TRBV5-6; d_call: .; clone_size: .; j_call: TRBJ1-5; cdr3_nt: TGTGCCAGCAGTTATGGGAATCAGCCCCAGCATTTT; cdr3_aa: CASSYGNQPQHF
v_call: TRBV10-3; d_call: .; clone_size: .; j_call: TRBJ2-3; cdr3_nt: TGTGCCATCAGTGCGCGGCGGGATTCTAGCACAGATACGCAGTATTTT; cdr3_aa: CAISARRDSSTDTQYF
v_call: TRBV7-9; d_call: .; clone_size: .; j_call: TRBJ1-2; cdr3_nt: TGTGCCAGCAGCTTAGTGACGGGAAACTATGGCTACACCTTC; cdr3_aa: CASSLVTGNYGYTF
v_call: TRBV19; d_call: TRBD1; clone_size: .; j_call: TRBJ1-1; cdr3_nt: TGTGCCAGTACCCCTGGACAGGCCAACACTGAAGCTTTCTTT; cdr3_aa: CASTPGQANTEAFF